This T cell receptor (beta chain) appears in the sequencing data of a study of STAT3 mutations in large granular lymphocyte leukemia. Study-wide context: Roughly half the longitudinally sequenced T-LGLL patients had canonical STAT3 mutations.

In the case of this clone: Its specificity is unknown.

Libraries were prepared by immunoSEQ multiplex PCR; TCRdb keeps only in-frame clonotypes and omits some of them. The table records 9,500 to 12,000 clones, about 88% of them present only once. V shed 8 bases, J shed 6 bases, and the junction held 11 bases outside the gene matches. CDR3 length equals 14 residues. CDR1 and CDR2 (germline): KGHSH, LQKENI. Broader study findings: Variable sampling intervals and differing treatment regimens complicated linking therapy response to TCR clonal burden changes. In T-cell large granular lymphocyte leukemia, about half of patients showed multiple immunodominant subclonotypes. Clonal expansion was inferred from samples taken at other timepoints.

This TCR was sampled from a man aged 55 to 70 with T-cell large granular lymphocyte leukemia. Some clones in this sample may be carry-over from other donors' samples. The V gene is TRBV18, the J gene TRBJ2-7; 9 bases match TRBD2. The material sequenced was peripheral blood mononuclear cells. CDR3 in amino acids: CASRSSGRSGEQYF. The CDR3, as DNA: TGTGCCAGCCGGTCGAGCGGGAGGTCGGGCGAGCAGTACTTC.